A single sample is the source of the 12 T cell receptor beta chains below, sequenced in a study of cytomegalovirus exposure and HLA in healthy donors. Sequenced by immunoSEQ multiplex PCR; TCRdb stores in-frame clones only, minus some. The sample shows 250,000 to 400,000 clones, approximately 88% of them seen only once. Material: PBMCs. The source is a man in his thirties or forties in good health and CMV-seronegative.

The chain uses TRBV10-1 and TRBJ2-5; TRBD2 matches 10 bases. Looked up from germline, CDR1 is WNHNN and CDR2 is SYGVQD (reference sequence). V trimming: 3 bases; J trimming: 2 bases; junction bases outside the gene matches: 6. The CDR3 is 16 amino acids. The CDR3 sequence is CASSDEIAGGQETQYF. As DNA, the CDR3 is TGCGCCAGCAGTGATGAAATAGCGGGGGGACAAGAGACCCAGTACTTC.

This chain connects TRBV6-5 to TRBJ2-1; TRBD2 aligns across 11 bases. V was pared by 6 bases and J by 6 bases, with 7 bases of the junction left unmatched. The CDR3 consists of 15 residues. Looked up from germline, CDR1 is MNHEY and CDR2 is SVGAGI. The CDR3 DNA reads TGTGCCAGCAGCCCCTATAGCGGGGGGGCCAATGAGCAGTTCTTC. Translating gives CASSPYSGGANEQFF.

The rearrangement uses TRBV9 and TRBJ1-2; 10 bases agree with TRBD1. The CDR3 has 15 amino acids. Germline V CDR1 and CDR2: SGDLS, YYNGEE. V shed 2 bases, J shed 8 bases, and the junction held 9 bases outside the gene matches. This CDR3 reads CASSVQSTGGQGYTF. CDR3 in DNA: TGTGCCAGCAGCGTGCAGTCGACAGGGGGCCAAGGCTACACCTTC.

CDR3 loop: CASSYRGGGLYGYTF. The CDR3 DNA is TGTGCCAGCAGTTATCGGGGGGGAGGGTTATATGGCTACACCTTC. The chain employs TRBV6-5 and TRBJ1-2; tentatively, D is TRBD1 (5 bases). V lost 3 bases, J lost 5 bases, and 16 bases lay in between. The CDR3 runs to 15 residues. CDR1 is MNHEY and CDR2 is SVGAGI in the germline V gene.

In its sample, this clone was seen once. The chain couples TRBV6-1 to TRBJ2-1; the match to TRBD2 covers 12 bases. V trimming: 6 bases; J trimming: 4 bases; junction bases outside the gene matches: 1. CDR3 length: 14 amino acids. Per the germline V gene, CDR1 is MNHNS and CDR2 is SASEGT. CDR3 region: CASRGTSGYNEQFF. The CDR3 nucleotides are TGTGCCAGCAGAGGGACTAGCGGGTACAATGAGCAGTTCTTC.

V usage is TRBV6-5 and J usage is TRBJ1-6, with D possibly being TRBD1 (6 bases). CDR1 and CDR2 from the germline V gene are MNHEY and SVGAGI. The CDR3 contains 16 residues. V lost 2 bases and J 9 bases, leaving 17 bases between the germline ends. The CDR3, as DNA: TGTGCCAGCAGTTACGCCGCGGGGGCGTTTTTTTCACCCCTCCACTTT. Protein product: CASSYAAGAFFSPLHF.

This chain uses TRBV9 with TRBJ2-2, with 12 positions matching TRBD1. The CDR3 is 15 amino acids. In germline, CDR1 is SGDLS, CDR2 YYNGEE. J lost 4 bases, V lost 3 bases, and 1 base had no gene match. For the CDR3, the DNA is TGTGCCAGCAGCGCGGGACAGGGGGCCACCGGGGAGCTGTTTTTT. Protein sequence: CASSAGQGATGELFF.

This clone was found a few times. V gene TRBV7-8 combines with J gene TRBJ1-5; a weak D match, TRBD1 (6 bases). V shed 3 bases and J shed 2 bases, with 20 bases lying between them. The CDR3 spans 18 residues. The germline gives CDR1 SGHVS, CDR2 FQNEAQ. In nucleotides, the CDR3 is TGTGCCAGCAGCTTTCTGGGCTTGGTGGACAGCCGCAATCAGCCCCAGCATTTT. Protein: CASSFLGLVDSRNQPQHF.

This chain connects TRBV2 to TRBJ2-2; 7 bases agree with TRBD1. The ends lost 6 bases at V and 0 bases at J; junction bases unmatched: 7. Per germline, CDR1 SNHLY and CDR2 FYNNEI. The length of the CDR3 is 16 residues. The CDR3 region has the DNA TGTGCCAGCAGGCATACGGGACAGCCGAACACCGGGGAGCTGTTTTTT. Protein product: CASRHTGQPNTGELFF.

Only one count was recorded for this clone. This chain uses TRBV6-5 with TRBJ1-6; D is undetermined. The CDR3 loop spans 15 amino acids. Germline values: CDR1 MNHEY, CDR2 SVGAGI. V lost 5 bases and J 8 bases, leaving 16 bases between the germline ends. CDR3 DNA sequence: TGTGCCAGCAGTGGGTACAGCCGATCGGATTCACCCCTCCACTTT. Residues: CASSGYSRSDSPLHF.

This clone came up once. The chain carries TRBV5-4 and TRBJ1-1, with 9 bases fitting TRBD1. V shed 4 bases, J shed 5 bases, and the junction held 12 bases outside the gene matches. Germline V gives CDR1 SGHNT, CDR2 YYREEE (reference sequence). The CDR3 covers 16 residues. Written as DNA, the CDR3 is TGTGCCAGCAGCCCACGAACAGGGGGCAGTTCGACTGAAGCTTTCTTT. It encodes CASSPRTGGSSTEAFF.

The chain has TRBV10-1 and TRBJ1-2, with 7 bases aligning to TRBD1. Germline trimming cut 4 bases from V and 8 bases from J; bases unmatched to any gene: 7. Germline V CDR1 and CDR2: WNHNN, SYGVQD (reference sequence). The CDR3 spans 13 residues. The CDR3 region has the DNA TGCGCCAGCAGTGTGGACAGGACGAGGGGCTACACCTTC. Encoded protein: CASSVDRTRGYTF.